This T cell receptor (beta chain) is drawn from a study of patients and donors after allogeneic stem cell transplantation. MiXCR was run by TCRdb on the RT-PCR reads, yielding one entry per CDR3 protein. The table records about 100,000 distinct CDR3 sequences, 35% to 45% of them present only once. CDR1 is GTSNPN, CDR2 SVGIG, per germline (reference sequence). V was clipped by 3 bases and J by 0 bases, with 11 bases between them. CDR3 length equals 14 residues. V usage is TRBV30 and J usage is TRBJ1-1; TRBD1 is a possible D gene (5 bases). The source material was blood, either unsorted or a sorted T cell fraction (not recorded which). The sequence came from a human donor who was either an allogeneic HSCT recipient or a stem cell or donor lymphocyte infusion donor (not recorded which). It is not recorded whose cells these are; they may come from a transplant donor. DNA for the CDR3: TGTGCCTGGAGCTGGGGGTGGGTGAACACTGAAGCTTTCTTT. This gives the protein CAWSWGWVNTEAFF.